The 24 T cell receptor beta chains below come from one sample, sequenced in a study of CD8+ T cells in alopecia areata. It was cDNA, reverse transcribed from extracted RNA, that served as the sequencing template. Sequencing was performed with immunoSEQ multiplex PCR; in TCRdb, only in-frame clones are kept and a portion is missing. The data show about 110,000 clones, around 59% seen once. The sample was CD8+ T cells sorted from blood. The receptors shown here come from a human donor in good health.

The chain uses TRBV27 and TRBJ2-5; D not resolved. Between the trimmed V and J ends, which lost 1 base and 1 base, there was a span of 10 bases. Germline V gene lookup returns CDR1 MNHEY and CDR2 SMNVEV (reference sequence). This CDR3 is built from 15 residues. The CDR3 DNA follows: TGTGCCAGCAGTTTATACGCAGGTACCCAAGAGACCCAGTACTTC. Encoded protein: CASSLYAGTQETQYF.

This clone was observed a few times. This chain uses TRBV25-1 with TRBJ2-7; D is undetermined. There are 13 residues in the CDR3. Trimming left V 0 bases short and J 7 bases short, with 10 bases between. The germline V gene has CDR1 MGHDK and CDR2 SYGVNS. The CDR3 spells CASSEYSRREQYF. In DNA form, the CDR3 reads TGTGCCAGCAGTGAATATAGCCGGCGGGAGCAGTACTTC.

This clone was observed a handful of times. The rearrangement uses TRBV13 and TRBJ1-1; 11 nucleotides align to TRBD1. The junction had 14 bases not matched to a gene; V was cut back by 5 bases and J by 0 bases. Germline-derived CDR1 and CDR2 are PRHDT and FYEKMQ (reference sequence). The CDR3 sequence is 19 residues long. The CDR3 DNA sequence: TGTGCCAGCAGCCCCACTCGGGACAGGGGGGGCCAGATGAACACTGAAGCTTTCTTT. Translation gives CASSPTRDRGGQMNTEAFF.

The chain employs TRBV14 and TRBJ1-2, with D possibly matching TRBD1 (6 bases). Germline-derived CDR1 and CDR2 are SGHDN and FVKESK. This CDR3 comprises 15 residues. Trimming removed 4 bases from V and 0 bases from J, with 12 bases in between. For the CDR3, the DNA is TGTGCCAGCAGCCCAGGGGCACCTTCTAACTATGGCTACACCTTC. This gives the protein CASSPGAPSNYGYTF.

The V call is TRBV6-5, the J call TRBJ1-2; 9 bases line up with TRBD1. Per the germline V gene, CDR1 is MNHEY and CDR2 is SVGAGI. V shed 10 bases, J shed 8 bases, and the junction held 8 bases outside the gene matches. The CDR3 is 12 residues long. The CDR3 sequence: CAITGTGFGYTF. The CDR3 region has the DNA TGTGCCATCACCGGGACAGGGTTCGGCTACACCTTC.

V is TRBV21-1 and J is TRBJ2-5. TRBV21-1 is marked as a pseudogene. The CDR3 spans 13 residues. The chain's CDR3 is CASRGTYQETQYF. The CDR3 region has the DNA TGTGCCAGCAGGGGAACGTACCAAGAGACCCAGTACTTC.

The rearrangement joins TRBV28 to TRBJ2-7; TRBD1 aligns across 8 bases. Looked up from germline, CDR1 is MDHEN and CDR2 is SYDVKM. The CDR3 consists of 15 residues. The junction had 9 bases not matched to a gene; V was cut back by 5 bases and J by 3 bases. In DNA form, the CDR3 reads TGTGCCAGCAGTATGCTGCAGGGGGCGAGCTACGAGCAGTACTTC. Translated: CASSMLQGASYEQYF.

The CDR3 is CASSELQGSSYEQYF. The CDR3, as DNA: TGTGCCAGCAGTGAGCTACAGGGAAGCTCCTACGAGCAGTACTTC. The gene calls are TRBV6-6 and TRBJ2-7, with a tentative D call TRBD1 (6 bases). CDR3 size: 15 residues. Looked up from germline, CDR1 is MNHNY and CDR2 is SVGAGI (reference sequence). V was pared by 5 bases and J by 0 bases, with 14 bases between.

This clone was counted only a few times. The CDR3 here is CSVEGDPSTDTQYF. DNA for the CDR3: TGCAGCGTTGAGGGAGATCCCAGCACAGATACGCAGTATTTT. The J gene is TRBJ2-3, the V gene TRBV29-1, with D perhaps matching TRBD2 (5 bases). Trimming removed 3 bases from V and 0 bases from J, with 10 bases in between. The germline CDR1 and CDR2 sequences are SQVTM and ANQGSEA. This CDR3 spans 14 amino acids.

This clone has just a few counts. CDR3 in amino acids: CASSLNNEQFF. CDR3 nucleotides: TGTGCCAGCAGCTTAAACAATGAGCAGTTCTTC. This chain uses TRBV13 with TRBJ2-1; D uncertain. V lost 2 bases, J lost 5 bases, and 1 base lay in between. Per the germline V gene, CDR1 is PRHDT and CDR2 is FYEKMQ (reference sequence). This CDR3 comprises 11 residues. The variable domain in full, with the rest retrieved from reference TRBV13 and TRBJ2-1, is AAGVIQSPRHLIKEKRETATLKCYPIPRHDTVYWYQQGPGQDPQFLISFYEKMQSDKGSIPDRFSAQQFSDYHSELNMSSLELGDSALYFCASSLNNEQFFGPGTRLTVL.

Only a few counts were recorded for this clone. The chain joins TRBV5-1 to TRBJ1-2; 8 bases map to TRBD1. V dropped 6 bases and J dropped 3; count of bases not matched to a gene: 4. CDR1 and CDR2 from the germline V gene are SGHRS and YFSETQ. CDR3 length: 13 residues. The CDR3 reads CASTWTGYYGYTF. CDR3 nucleotides: TGCGCCAGCACATGGACAGGGTACTATGGCTACACCTTC.

A few counts support this clone. The chain joins TRBV7-2 to TRBJ2-5; D is possibly TRBD2 (7 bases). This CDR3 has 17 amino acids. V was clipped by 7 bases and J by 5 bases, with 26 bases between them. CDR1 SGHTA and CDR2 FQGNSA come from the germline V gene. CDR3 sequence reads: CASTPGLGGAVAETQYF. The CDR3 nucleotides are TGTGCCAGCACCCCTGGGCTGGGGGGGGCAGTCGCGGAGACCCAGTACTTC.

The CDR3 loop is CAIRPPGPTDTQYF. The CDR3 DNA reads TGTGCCATCAGGCCTCCGGGACCGACAGATACGCAGTATTTT. The chain has TRBV10-3 and TRBJ2-3, with D tentatively TRBD1 or TRBD2 (5 bases each). Germline CDR1 and CDR2: ENHRY and SYGVKD. V was trimmed by 6 bases and J by 3 bases, leaving 13 bases between them. The CDR3 has 14 amino acids.

The chain has TRBV29-1 and TRBJ2-7; D call uncertain. Deletions cut 7 bases from V and 2 bases from J, with 12 bases between. Germline-derived CDR1 and CDR2 are SQVTM and ANQGSEA. The CDR3 is 12 residues long. The CDR3 reads CSAAGLTYEQYF. CDR3 nucleotides: TGCAGCGCTGCAGGTTTGACCTACGAGCAGTACTTC.

This chain links TRBV11-3 with TRBJ1-1; D is unclear. Germline CDR1 is SGHNT and CDR2 is YENEEA. V shed 3 bases and J shed 5 bases, with 10 bases lying between them. The CDR3 length is 13 residues. CDR3 DNA sequence: TGTGCCAGCAGCTTTCAAGCGGGGACTGAAGCTTTCTTT. This sequence encodes CASSFQAGTEAFF.

This chain links TRBV4-2 with TRBJ1-4; the D gene is possibly TRBD1 (5 bases). The V and J ends lost 0 bases and 2 bases respectively, with 10 bases between them. This CDR3 is built from 16 residues. Germline V gives CDR1 LGHNA, CDR2 YNFKEQ. For the CDR3, the DNA is TGTGCCAGCAGCCAAGAATGGGCAGGGACTAATGAAAAACTGTTTTTT. Translating it yields CASSQEWAGTNEKLFF.

This clone was recorded a few times. The chain joins TRBV6-1 to TRBJ1-4, with TRBD1 matching 7 bases. Germline V gives CDR1 MNHNS, CDR2 SASEGT. V lost 5 bases and J lost 4; bases outside the gene matches: 4. This CDR3 has 14 residues. The CDR3 DNA follows: TGTGCCAGCAGTCAGACAGGGTTTAATGAAAAACTGTTTTTT. Its translation is CASSQTGFNEKLFF.

The genes are TRBV5-6 and TRBJ1-2; 9 bases are a match to TRBD1. CDR3 length: 15 amino acids. In germline, CDR1 is SGHDT, CDR2 YYEEEE. V was pared by 4 bases and J by 4 bases, with 8 bases of the junction left unmatched. In DNA form, the CDR3 reads TGTGCCAGCAGCGCGGGACAGGGAGACTTCTATGGCTACACCTTC. Encoded protein: CASSAGQGDFYGYTF.

This sequence joins TRBV6-1 and TRBJ2-5; 10 bases are a match to TRBD1. The trim removed 7 bases at V and 4 bases at J, leaving 6 bases unmatched. Germline V CDR1 and CDR2: MNHNS, SASEGT. The CDR3 loop spans 14 amino acids. CDR3: CASTLGQGGETQYF. The CDR3 coding sequence is TGTGCCAGCACCCTCGGACAGGGGGGAGAGACCCAGTACTTC.

This clone has more than one count but fewer than ten. The V and J genes are TRBV25-1 and TRBJ2-2, with 7 nucleotides matching TRBD1. V gave up 10 bases and J gave up 7 bases; unmatched junction bases: 3. CDR3 length: 11 residues. From germline, CDR1 is MGHDK and CDR2 SYGVNS. DNA of the CDR3: TGTGCCATCTCAGGGGGCGGGGAGCTGTTTTTT. It specifies CAISGGGELFF.

This clone was counted a single time. Because the CDR3's place on the DNA is in doubt, the DNA is left out and the CDR3 is given as listed by TCRdb. The rearrangement uses TRBV30 and TRBJ2-3; the table calls TRBD2, which could not be checked here. Germline V lookup: CDR1 GTSNPN, CDR2 SVGIG (reference sequence). The CDR3 comprises 14 residues, both ends counted. CDR3 region: CAFLWTSGADTQYF.

The gene calls are TRBV5-6 and TRBJ1-2; D not certain. Trimming pared 1 base from V and 6 bases from J, leaving 28 bases between. Germline V gene sequence: CDR1 SGHDT, CDR2 YYEEEE. CDR3 size: 19 residues. DNA for the CDR3: TGTGCCAGCAGCTTGCGCCAACCCTACCGGCGGGGTCCAGAGGATGGCTACACCTTC. Protein: CASSLRQPYRRGPEDGYTF.

This chain connects TRBV2 to TRBJ2-4; weak D call: TRBD1 (6 bases). Germline V gene data show CDR1 as SNHLY and CDR2 as FYNNEI. V lost 6 bases to trimming and J lost 0 bases, with 15 bases between them. The CDR3 has 16 amino acids. The CDR3 DNA reads as TGTGCCAGCAGCACCGGGACACTTCTAGCCAAAAACATTCAGTACTTC. Its translation is CASSTGTLLAKNIQYF.

This clone showed up just a few times. The chain links TRBV2 to TRBJ2-7; D ambiguous. The germline V gene encodes CDR1 SNHLY and CDR2 FYNNEI. Deletions cut 4 bases from V and 0 bases from J, with 10 bases between. The CDR3 has 14 amino acids. In DNA, the CDR3 is TGTGCCAGCAGTGGACCCGAGAGCTCCTACGAGCAGTACTTC. It specifies CASSGPESSYEQYF.